The 28 T cell receptor beta chains in this list originate from one sample, sequenced in a study of blood T cell repertoires in COVID-19. Some clones are missing from TCRdb's copy, which holds only in-frame ones; the method was immunoSEQ multiplex PCR. The table records around 200,000 clones, roughly nine tenths of them present only once. What was sequenced was peripheral blood. These receptor sequences come from a man between 65 and 85 years old with active or convalescent COVID-19.

The chain has TRBV5-6 and TRBJ2-7; D possibly corresponds to TRBD1 (6 bases). The CDR3 runs to 15 residues. CDR1 is SGHDT, CDR2 YYEEEE, per germline. V dropped 0 bases and J dropped 2 bases, with 12 bases sitting between them. Here the CDR3 DNA reads TGTGCCAGCAGCTTGGCCAGGGGAAACACCTACGAGCAGTACTTC. Amino acid sequence: CASSLARGNTYEQYF. Full variable domain (missing parts from reference TRBV5-6 and TRBJ2-7): DAGVTQSPTHLIKTRGQQVTLRCSPKSGHDTVSWYQQALGQGPQFIFQYYEEEERQRGNFPDRFSGHQFPNYSSELNVNALLLGDSALYLCASSLARGNTYEQYFGPGTRLTVT.

The V and J genes are TRBV19 and TRBJ1-5; 11 positions match TRBD1. V was pared by 6 bases and J by 3 bases, with 7 bases of the junction left unmatched. The CDR3 spans 16 residues. Germline CDR1 LNHDA, CDR2 SQIVND (reference sequence). The DNA of the CDR3 is TGTGCCAGTAGGGACAGGGGGCGATCACTCAATCAGCCCCAGCATTTT. As protein: CASRDRGRSLNQPQHF.

V and J are TRBV2 and TRBJ1-3; unclear D gene. V shed 5 bases and J shed 7 bases, with 15 bases lying between them. CDR1 and CDR2 from the germline V gene are SNHLY and FYNNEI. There are 14 residues in the CDR3. The CDR3 sequence: CASSTRGRLNTIYF. CDR3 sequence (DNA): TGTGCCAGCAGTACCCGGGGTCGTCTGAACACCATATATTTT.

This chain joins TRBV20-1 and TRBJ2-7; perhaps TRBD2 as D (6 bases). The germline V gene has CDR1 DFQATT and CDR2 SNEGSKA (reference sequence). V was clipped by 5 bases and J by 3 bases, with 8 bases between them. The CDR3 is 11 amino acids. The CDR3 DNA sequence: TGCAGTGCTGGGGGGATCTACGAGCAGTACTTC. This translates into CSAGGIYEQYF.

The chain recombines TRBV9 with TRBJ1-3, with TRBD1 matching over 7 bases. Germline V gene data show CDR1 as SGDLS and CDR2 as YYNGEE. J lost 4 bases, V lost 4 bases, and 11 bases had no gene match. The CDR3 sequence is 16 residues long. CDR3 in amino acids: CASSSNLQGDGNTIYF. CDR3 nucleotide sequence: TGTGCCAGCAGCTCGAACCTTCAGGGGGACGGAAACACCATATATTTT.

This rearrangement joins TRBV14 to TRBJ1-1, with unresolved D. The CDR3 has 14 residues. Deletions cut 4 bases from V and 0 bases from J, with 9 bases between. Germline lookup yields CDR1 SGHDN and CDR2 FVKESK. The CDR3 reads CASSLARVNTEAFF. CDR3 DNA sequence: TGTGCCAGCAGCCTTGCGAGGGTGAACACTGAAGCTTTCTTT.

The CDR3 is CASSPALAGGFAYTQYF. In nucleotides, the CDR3 is TGTGCCAGCAGCCCCGCACTGGCGGGGGGCTTTGCTTATACGCAGTATTTT. The chain couples TRBV5-4 to TRBJ2-3, with 8 bases that match TRBD2. Trimming removed 4 bases from V and 7 bases from J; junction bases left unmatched: 17. CDR1 is SGHNT and CDR2 is YYREEE in the germline V gene (reference sequence). The CDR3 has 17 amino acids.

This sequence joins TRBV2 and TRBJ2-6; 10 bases match TRBD1. Trimming took 6 bases from V and 3 from J; bases not matched to a gene: 8. The CDR3 is 17 residues long. The germline gives CDR1 SNHLY, CDR2 FYNNEI. The CDR3, as DNA: TGTGCCAGCAGAGAACGACAGGGGGCGAGTGGGGCCAACGTCCTGACTTTC. Translated, it gives CASRERQGASGANVLTF.

This clone has only one observation. This chain links TRBV28 with TRBJ2-1, with TRBD2 matching over 10 bases. The CDR3 length is 16 residues. In germline, CDR1 is MDHEN, CDR2 SYDVKM. J lost 6 bases, V lost 5 bases, and 10 bases had no gene match. CDR3 sequence: CASSHGGLAPLNEQFF. The CDR3 nucleotides read TGTGCCAGCAGTCATGGGGGACTAGCGCCGCTCAATGAGCAGTTCTTC.

The chain combines TRBV6-2 or TRBV6-3 with TRBJ1-2; D gene unclear. Germline loops: CDR1 MNHEY, CDR2 SVGEGT. This CDR3 comprises 12 residues. The V and J ends lost 0 bases and 5 bases respectively, with 4 bases between them. CDR3 nucleotide sequence: TGTGCCAGCAGTTACTCGAGTTATGGCTACACCTTC. Translated: CASSYSSYGYTF.

V is TRBV27 and J is TRBJ2-7; D ambiguous. Trimming removed 2 bases at V and 0 bases at J, with 11 bases between. Germline assignment: CDR1 MNHEY and CDR2 SMNVEV (reference sequence). This CDR3 is 15 amino acids long. CDR3 protein: CASSLGRLGSYEQYF. The CDR3 coding sequence is TGTGCCAGCAGTTTAGGTAGACTCGGCTCCTACGAGCAGTACTTC.

The rearrangement joins TRBV3-1 (or the pseudogene TRBV3-2) to TRBJ2-5; the match to TRBD1 covers 8 bases. The V gene end was trimmed by 5 bases and the J gene end by 0 bases; junction bases not matched to a gene: 2. Germline CDR1 and CDR2: LGHDT and YNNKEL (reference sequence). CDR3 length equals 14 residues. The CDR3 region is CASSTDRDQETQYF. DNA of the CDR3: TGTGCCAGCAGCACGGACAGGGACCAAGAGACCCAGTACTTC.

The gene calls are TRBV7-9 and TRBJ1-2; D unresolved. The CDR3 consists of 15 residues. V shed 4 bases and J shed 2 bases, with 14 bases lying between them. Per germline, CDR1 SEHNR and CDR2 FQNEAQ (reference sequence). The CDR3 protein is CASSSAVGGNYGYTF. In DNA, the CDR3 is TGTGCCAGCAGCTCGGCAGTCGGAGGGAACTATGGCTACACCTTC.

V and J are TRBV7-9 and TRBJ2-7; tentatively, D is TRBD1 (6 bases). V dropped 3 bases and J dropped 0 bases, with 18 bases sitting between them. The CDR3 runs to 17 residues. Germline V gene sequence: CDR1 SEHNR, CDR2 FQNEAQ (reference sequence). The DNA for the CDR3 is TGTGCCAGCAGCTTCGGGACAAGCCTAAGAATCTCCTACGAGCAGTACTTC. Its translation: CASSFGTSLRISYEQYF.

The chain joins TRBV19 to TRBJ1-2; 9 bases line up with TRBD1. CDR1 is LNHDA and CDR2 is SQIVND in the germline V gene (reference sequence). J lost 2 bases, V lost 5 bases, and 12 bases had no gene match. The CDR3 runs 17 residues. CDR3: CASSLGQGRIYNYGYTF. The CDR3 DNA reads as TGTGCCAGTAGTCTTGGACAGGGGCGGATATACAACTATGGCTACACCTTC.

The table lists this clone with a few counts. This sequence joins TRBV5-1 and TRBJ2-3, with D perhaps matching TRBD1 (6 bases). The CDR3 totals 15 residues. Germline lookup yields CDR1 SGHRS and CDR2 YFSETQ. The germline V and J ends were trimmed by 4 bases and 0 bases, with 12 bases remaining between them. The CDR3 here is CASSGTWGSTDTQYF. The CDR3 nucleotides read TGCGCCAGCAGCGGGACATGGGGTAGCACAGATACGCAGTATTTT.

V is TRBV19 and J is TRBJ1-4; tentative D call: TRBD1 (5 bases). Germline CDR1 and CDR2: LNHDA and SQIVND (reference sequence). Trimming took 3 bases from V and 7 from J, leaving 18 bases between them. The CDR3 runs to 16 residues. The CDR3 DNA follows: TGTGCCAGTAGTATTGGCCTCACCTGGAGGGGTGAAAAACTGTTTTTT. Protein sequence: CASSIGLTWRGEKLFF.

The chain combines TRBV7-2 with TRBJ1-5; D call uncertain. The V gene lost 2 bases and the J gene lost 4 bases, with 9 bases spanning the gap. Germline-derived CDR1 and CDR2 are SGHTA and FQGNSA. The CDR3 contains 14 residues. The CDR3 loop reads CASSLSPVNQPQHF. The CDR3, as DNA: TGTGCCAGCAGCTTAAGCCCGGTTAATCAGCCCCAGCATTTT.

The chain has TRBV3-1 (or the pseudogene TRBV3-2) and TRBJ1-1; TRBD1 aligns across 8 bases. The CDR3 has 14 residues. The germline V gene encodes CDR1 LGHDT and CDR2 YNNKEL (reference sequence). With V trimmed by 3 bases and J by 7 bases, 7 bases remained unmatched. CDR3 nucleotides: TGTGCCAGCAGCCACCTACAGGGGGTCGTTGAAGCTTTCTTT. It translates to CASSHLQGVVEAFF.

V gene TRBV19 combines with J gene TRBJ2-2; 9 bases map to TRBD1. V lost 5 bases to trimming and J lost 5 bases; unmatched junction nucleotides: 6. The CDR3 spans 15 residues. The V gene's germline CDR1 is LNHDA and CDR2 SQIVND (reference sequence). The CDR3 loop is CASSEQGAGTGELFF. DNA for the CDR3: TGTGCCAGTAGTGAACAGGGGGCAGGTACCGGGGAGCTGTTTTTT.

The V and J genes are TRBV7-9 and TRBJ2-5; 7 bases align to TRBD1. After removal of 5 bases from V and 5 bases from J, the junction contained 11 bases not matched to a gene. The germline V gene encodes CDR1 SEHNR and CDR2 FQNEAQ (reference sequence). The CDR3 is 15 amino acids. CDR3 bases: TGTGCCAGCAGCCCACAGGGGTGGGTTGGGGAGACCCAGTACTTC. Its translation is CASSPQGWVGETQYF.

The genes are TRBV5-1 and TRBJ2-7; TRBD2 might be the D (5 bases). The V end lost 0 bases, the J end lost 7 bases, and 11 bases lay between the germline ends. CDR3 length: 13 amino acids. The germline V gene encodes CDR1 SGHRS and CDR2 YFSETQ. CDR3 protein: CASSLVPEDEQYF. CDR3 bases: TGCGCCAGCAGCTTGGTGCCGGAGGATGAGCAGTACTTC.

The chain joins TRBV7-8 to TRBJ1-5; 8 bases line up with TRBD1. V was pared by 5 bases and J by 6 bases, with 9 bases of the junction left unmatched. The CDR3 runs 15 residues. Germline CDR1 and CDR2: SGHVS and FQNEAQ. CDR3 DNA: TGTGCCAGCAGCCAGCCTGACAGGGGAGGTCAGCCCCAGCATTTT. Protein sequence: CASSQPDRGGQPQHF.

The V and J genes are TRBV10-1 and TRBJ2-5; TRBD1 matches at 8 bases. Per the germline V gene, CDR1 is WNHNN and CDR2 is SYGVQD (reference sequence). After removal of 5 bases from V and 5 bases from J, the junction contained 10 bases not matched to a gene. The CDR3 loop spans 15 amino acids. The CDR3 coding sequence is TGCGCCAGCAGTCGGACAGGGAACCTTCCGGAGACCCAGTACTTC. This codes for CASSRTGNLPETQYF.

This clone has a handful of counts. The chain carries TRBV19 and TRBJ2-1; maybe TRBD1 (7 bases). Germline V gene lookup returns CDR1 LNHDA and CDR2 SQIVND (reference sequence). V shed 6 bases and J shed 4 bases, with 16 bases lying between them. This CDR3 spans 15 amino acids. The CDR3 sequence: CASRPGGLRYNEQFF. The CDR3 DNA follows: TGTGCCAGTAGACCAGGGGGGTTAAGATACAATGAGCAGTTCTTC.

The chain combines TRBV24-1 with TRBJ1-2; 8 bases line up with TRBD1. From germline, CDR1 is KGHDR and CDR2 SFDVKD. The CDR3 has 13 amino acids. V lost 6 bases and J lost 2; bases outside the gene matches: 1. CDR3 in DNA: TGTGCCACCAGTTGGACAGGGAACTATGGCTACACCTTC. Amino acid sequence: CATSWTGNYGYTF.

This rearrangement joins TRBV19 to TRBJ1-1; possible D gene TRBD1, 6 bases. Trimming shortened V by 1 base and J by 10 bases, and 16 bases separated the two germline ends. There are 14 residues in the CDR3. The germline V gene has CDR1 LNHDA and CDR2 SQIVND (reference sequence). CDR3 in DNA: TGTGCCAGTAGTATAGGGCAGGGGAAGTTCGGAGCTTTCTTT. It is translated as CASSIGQGKFGAFF.

The chain is built from TRBV2 and TRBJ1-1, with a weak D call TRBD1 (6 bases). CDR1 and CDR2 from the germline V gene are SNHLY and FYNNEI. This CDR3 has 13 residues. Trimming cost V 6 bases and J 5 bases, with 13 bases left between them. In DNA, the CDR3 is TGTGCCAGCAGCCTACAGGGTTCGACTGAAGCTTTCTTT. It codes for CASSLQGSTEAFF.